One sample yielded the 7 T cell receptor beta chains listed below, sequenced in a study of beta chain features in type 1 diabetes (dated by TCRdb to 2017 to 2018). The full study reports these points: A moderate but significant shortening of TCRB CDR3 length was observed in type 1 diabetes patients in all four CD4+ subsets.

For these receptors, no antigen is known. To prepare the library, the immunoSEQ multiplex PCR assay was applied. The entire amount of isolated RNA was reverse transcribed using the High Capacity cDNA Reverse Transcription Kit, so the sequenced TCRB transcripts were expressed ones. Held by TCRdb, this immuneACCESS table contains in-frame sequences only and omits some clones. Under half of the omission traces to an unresolved V gene where checked; the cause of the rest is unknown. The sample profile shows around 250,000 clones; about 23% of them were found once. The ten most abundant clones make up 0.012% of the sample. Source material: naive CD4+ T cells from blood. What this sample's cell subset or site label stands for: true naive CD4+ T cells. The receptor source for this set is a woman in her thirties with type 1 diabetes.

In its sample, this clone was seen a few times. V and J are TRBV7-3 and TRBJ2-1, with 11 bases fitting TRBD2. V was clipped by 5 bases and J by 4 bases; unmatched bases: 4. The CDR3 consists of 15 residues. Germline lookup yields CDR1 SGHTA and CDR2 FQGTGA. CDR3 sequence reads: CASSVAGGGYNEQFF. For the CDR3, the DNA is TGTGCCAGCAGCGTAGCGGGAGGGGGGTACAATGAGCAGTTCTTC.

V gene TRBV5-4 combines with J gene TRBJ2-7, with TRBD1 matching over 7 bases. CDR1 and CDR2 from the germline V gene are SGHNT and YYREEE (reference sequence). The trim removed 6 bases at V and 0 bases at J, leaving 6 bases unmatched. The CDR3 sequence is 14 residues long. Here the CDR3 DNA reads TGTGCCAGCAAACCGGACAGGTTCTCCTACGAGCAGTACTTC. Its translation: CASKPDRFSYEQYF.

This sequence joins TRBV7-8 and TRBJ2-1, with a weak D call TRBD1 (6 bases). Trimming shortened V by 4 bases and J by 1 base, and 8 bases separated the two germline ends. CDR3 length: 14 residues. Per germline, CDR1 SGHVS and CDR2 FQNEAQ. Here the CDR3 reads CASSSGQSYNEQFF. The CDR3 region has the DNA TGTGCCAGCAGCTCCGGACAGTCCTACAATGAGCAGTTCTTC.

This chain joins TRBV27 and TRBJ1-1; D remains unclear. V was shortened by 6 bases and J by 4 bases, with 9 bases between the two germline ends. There are 12 residues in the CDR3. CDR1 is MNHEY and CDR2 is SMNVEV in the germline V gene (reference sequence). The CDR3 DNA sequence: TGTGCCAGCAGACGGGGTGTCACTGAAGCTTTCTTT. The encoded protein is CASRRGVTEAFF.

V is TRBV19 and J is TRBJ1-1; possibly TRBD1 for D (5 bases). This CDR3 region has 14 residues. The V gene lost 3 bases and the J gene lost 5 bases, with 13 bases spanning the gap. Germline V CDR1 and CDR2: LNHDA, SQIVND (reference sequence). The DNA of the CDR3 is TGTGCCAGTAGTATTATAGCCGGGGGGACTGAAGCTTTCTTT. Translation gives CASSIIAGGTEAFF.

The CDR3 nucleotides are TGCGCCAGCAGCTTGGATCTAGCATCAGAGACCCAGTACTTC. Its protein is CASSLDLASETQYF. The chain joins TRBV5-1 to TRBJ2-5; the D gene is possibly TRBD2 (5 bases). CDR1 is SGHRS and CDR2 is YFSETQ in the germline V gene. Trimming shortened V by 0 bases and J by 4 bases, and 10 bases separated the two germline ends. CDR3 length equals 14 residues.

The chain carries TRBV5-1 and TRBJ1-2; D might be TRBD1 (6 bases). Trimming removed 2 bases from V and 12 bases from J, with 23 bases in between. The CDR3 consists of 15 residues. CDR1 is SGHRS, CDR2 YFSETQ, per germline. The DNA for the CDR3 is TGCGCCAGCAGCTTCGGGACACCGGATCGCCGTGGAAACACCTTC. Translated: CASSFGTPDRRGNTF.